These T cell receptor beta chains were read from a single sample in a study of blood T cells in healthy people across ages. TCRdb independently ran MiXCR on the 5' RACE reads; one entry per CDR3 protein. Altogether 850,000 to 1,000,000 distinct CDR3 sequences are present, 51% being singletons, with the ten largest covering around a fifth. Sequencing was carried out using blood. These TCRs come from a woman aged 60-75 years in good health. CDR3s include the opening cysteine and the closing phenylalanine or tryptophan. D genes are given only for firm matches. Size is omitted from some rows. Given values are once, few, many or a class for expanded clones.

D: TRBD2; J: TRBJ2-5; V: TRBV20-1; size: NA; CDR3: CSARGGGSQETQYF; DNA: TGCAGTGCTAGGGGTGGCGGGAGCCAAGAGACCCAGTACTTC
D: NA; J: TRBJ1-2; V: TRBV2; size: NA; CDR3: CASSPNPTKARGYTF; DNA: TGTGCCAGCAGTCCCAATCCGACAAAGGCCCGCGGCTACACCTTC
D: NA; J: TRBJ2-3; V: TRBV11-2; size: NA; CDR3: CASSATWASTDTQYF; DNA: TGTGCCAGCAGCGCAACTTGGGCTAGCACAGATACGCAGTATTTT
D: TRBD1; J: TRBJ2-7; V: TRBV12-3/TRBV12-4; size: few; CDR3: CASSLFPGQGAYEQYF; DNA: TGTGCCAGCAGTTTATTTCCCGGACAGGGGGCCTACGAGCAGTACTTC
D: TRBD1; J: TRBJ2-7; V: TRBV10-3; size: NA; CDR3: CAISEIIRDRGTYEQYF; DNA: TGTGCCATCAGTGAGATCATTCGGGACAGGGGTACCTACGAGCAGTACTTC
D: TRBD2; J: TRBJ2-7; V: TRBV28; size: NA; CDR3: CASSSLRTSGRALNEQYF; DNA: TGTGCCAGCAGTTCCCTCAGGACTAGCGGGAGGGCCTTGAACGAGCAGTACTTC
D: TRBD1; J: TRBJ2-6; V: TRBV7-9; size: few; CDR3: CASSLAGTGLYAGANVLTF; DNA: TGTGCCAGCAGCTTAGCCGGGACAGGGCTATACGCTGGGGCCAACGTCCTGACTTTC
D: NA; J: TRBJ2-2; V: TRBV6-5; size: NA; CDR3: CASSLQGIGELFF; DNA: TGTGCCAGCAGTTTACAGGGAATCGGGGAGCTGTTTTTT
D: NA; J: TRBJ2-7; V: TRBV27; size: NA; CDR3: CASSVRGAYEQYF; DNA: TGTGCCAGCAGTGTACGTGGAGCCTACGAGCAGTACTTC
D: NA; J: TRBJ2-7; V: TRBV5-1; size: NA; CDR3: CASSLAGTALWQYF; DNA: TGCGCCAGCAGCTTGGCCGGGACGGCCCTATGGCAGTACTTC
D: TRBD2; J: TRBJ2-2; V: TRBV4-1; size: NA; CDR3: CASSQVWGGLAGNTGELFF; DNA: TGCGCCAGCAGCCAAGTCTGGGGTGGCCTAGCGGGAAACACCGGGGAGCTGTTTTTT
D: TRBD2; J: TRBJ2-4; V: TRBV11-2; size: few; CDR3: CASSPLAGTAKNIQYF; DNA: TGTGCCAGCAGCCCACTAGCGGGAACGGCCAAAAACATTCAGTACTTC
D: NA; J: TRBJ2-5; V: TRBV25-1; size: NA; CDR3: CASSTRTITQETQYF; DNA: TGTGCCAGCAGTACACGGACCATCACCCAAGAGACCCAGTACTTC
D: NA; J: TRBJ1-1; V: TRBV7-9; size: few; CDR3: CASSLEGGWAEAFF; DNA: TGTGCCAGCAGCTTGGAGGGGGGGTGGGCTGAAGCTTTCTTT
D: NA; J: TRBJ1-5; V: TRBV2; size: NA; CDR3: CASSGETGRGNQPQHF; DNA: TGTGCCAGCAGTGGGGAAACAGGTCGTGGCAATCAGCCCCAGCATTTT
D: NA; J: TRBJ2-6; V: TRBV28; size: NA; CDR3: CASSPVVELLPNVLTF; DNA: TGTGCCAGCAGCCCGGTTGTGGAGTTACTCCCAAACGTCCTGACTTTC
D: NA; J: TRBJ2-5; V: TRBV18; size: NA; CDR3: CASSPPFETQYF; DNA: TGTGCCAGCTCACCCCCGTTCGAGACCCAGTACTTC
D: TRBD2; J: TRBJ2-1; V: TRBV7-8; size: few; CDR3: CASSLEPGGGYNEQFF; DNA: TGTGCCAGCAGCTTAGAACCGGGAGGAGGCTACAATGAGCAGTTCTTC
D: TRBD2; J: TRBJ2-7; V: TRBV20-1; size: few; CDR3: CSTLAGGYEQYF; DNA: TGCAGCACACTAGCGGGAGGGTACGAGCAGTACTTC
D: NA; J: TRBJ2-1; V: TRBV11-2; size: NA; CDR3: CASSLAFWDVGEQFF; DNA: TGTGCCAGCAGCTTAGCCTTTTGGGACGTGGGTGAGCAGTTCTTC
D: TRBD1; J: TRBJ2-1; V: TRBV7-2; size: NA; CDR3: CASTLGGGFNEQFF; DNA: TGTGCCAGCACCTTAGGGGGCGGGTTCAATGAGCAGTTCTTC
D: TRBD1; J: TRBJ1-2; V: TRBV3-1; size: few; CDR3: CASSSPGARGRGYTF; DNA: TGTGCCAGCAGCTCACCTGGGGCCAGGGGGCGCGGCTACACCTTC
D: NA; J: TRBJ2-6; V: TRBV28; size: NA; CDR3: CASSSRRQALRSGANVLTF; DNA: TGTGCCAGCAGTTCCCGCCGGCAGGCCCTGCGCTCTGGGGCCAACGTCCTGACTTTC
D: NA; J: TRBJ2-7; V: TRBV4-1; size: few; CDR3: CASSQDREPVASYEQYF; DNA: TGCGCCAGCAGCCAAGATCGGGAGCCCGTGGCCTCCTACGAGCAGTACTTC
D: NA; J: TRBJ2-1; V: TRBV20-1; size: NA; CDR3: CSARDARSGTGLNEQFF; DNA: TGCAGTGCTAGAGACGCCCGGAGCGGGACAGGACTGAATGAGCAGTTCTTC
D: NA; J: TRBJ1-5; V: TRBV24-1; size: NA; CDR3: CATSDERVDQPQHF; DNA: TGTGCCACCAGTGATGAAAGGGTAGATCAGCCCCAGCATTTT
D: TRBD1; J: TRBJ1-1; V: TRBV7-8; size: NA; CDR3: CASSLGQGPRVNTEAFF; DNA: TGTGCCAGCAGCTTAGGACAGGGGCCTCGTGTGAACACTGAAGCTTTCTTT
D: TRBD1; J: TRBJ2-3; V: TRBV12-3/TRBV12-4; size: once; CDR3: CASSGRTGRTITDTQYF; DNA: TGTGCCAGCAGTGGGCGGACAGGGCGCACTATCACAGATACGCAGTATTTT
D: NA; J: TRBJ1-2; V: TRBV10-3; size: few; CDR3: CAISAGYGYTF; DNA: TGTGCCATCAGTGCGGGCTATGGCTACACCTTC
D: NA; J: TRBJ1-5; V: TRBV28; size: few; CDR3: CASSLRRRGAFPQHF; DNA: TGTGCCAGCAGTTTGAGGAGACGGGGGGCGTTTCCCCAGCATTTT
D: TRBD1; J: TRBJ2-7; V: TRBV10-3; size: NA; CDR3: CAISVWTGGEDEQYF; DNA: TGTGCCATCAGTGTTTGGACAGGGGGGGAGGACGAGCAGTACTTC
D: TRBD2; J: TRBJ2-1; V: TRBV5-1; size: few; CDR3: CASSLDPSGRASQFF; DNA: TGCGCCAGCAGCTTGGATCCTAGCGGGAGGGCCTCCCAGTTCTTC
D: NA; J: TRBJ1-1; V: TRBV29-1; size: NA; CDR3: CSPRRDTEAFF; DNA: TGCAGCCCAAGACGGGACACTGAAGCTTTCTTT
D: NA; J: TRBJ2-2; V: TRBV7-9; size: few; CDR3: CASSLYRTDNTGELFF; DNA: TGTGCCAGCAGCTTATACCGGACAGATAACACCGGGGAGCTGTTTTTT
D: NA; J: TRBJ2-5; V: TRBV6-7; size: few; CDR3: CATTGFLYQETQYF; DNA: TGTGCCACCACGGGGTTTCTGTACCAAGAGACCCAGTACTTC
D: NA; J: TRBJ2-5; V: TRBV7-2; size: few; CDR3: CASSSGLWGETQYF; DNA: TGTGCCAGCAGCTCGGGACTCTGGGGAGAGACCCAGTACTTC
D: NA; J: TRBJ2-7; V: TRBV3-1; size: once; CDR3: CASSQWGAGSPEQYF; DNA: TGTGCCAGCAGCCAATGGGGGGCAGGGAGCCCCGAGCAGTACTTC
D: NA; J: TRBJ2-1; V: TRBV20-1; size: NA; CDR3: CSARVAETYNEQFF; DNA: TGCAGTGCTAGAGTAGCGGAGACCTACAATGAGCAGTTCTTC
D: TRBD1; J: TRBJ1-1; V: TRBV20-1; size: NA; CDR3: CSARQQGTEAFF; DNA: TGCAGTGCTAGGCAACAGGGGACTGAAGCTTTCTTT
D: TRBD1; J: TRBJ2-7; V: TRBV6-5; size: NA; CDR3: CASSYRGTGVYEQYF; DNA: TGTGCCAGCAGTTACAGGGGGACAGGGGTTTACGAGCAGTACTTC
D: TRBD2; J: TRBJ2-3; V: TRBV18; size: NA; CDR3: CASSPRSGSADTQYF; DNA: TGTGCCAGCTCACCACGCAGCGGGAGTGCAGATACGCAGTATTTT
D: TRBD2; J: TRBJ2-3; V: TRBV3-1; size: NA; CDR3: CATSGSPSGDADTQYF; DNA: TGTGCCACCTCTGGGTCCCCTAGCGGTGACGCAGATACGCAGTATTTT
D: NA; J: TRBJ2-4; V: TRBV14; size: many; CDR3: CASPSSVLGDIQYF; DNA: TGTGCCAGCCCATCCAGTGTTTTGGGGGACATTCAGTACTTC
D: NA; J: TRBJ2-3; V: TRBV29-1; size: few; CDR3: CSVVQHTDTQYF; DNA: TGCAGCGTTGTACAGCACACAGATACGCAGTATTTT
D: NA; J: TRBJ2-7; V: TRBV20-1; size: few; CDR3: CSARPGGNTYEQYF; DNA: TGCAGTGCTAGACCGGGCGGAAATACCTACGAGCAGTACTTC
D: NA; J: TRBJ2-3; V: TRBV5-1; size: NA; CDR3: CASSLAYQWDTDTQYF; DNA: TGCGCCAGCAGCTTGGCATACCAGTGGGATACAGATACGCAGTATTTT
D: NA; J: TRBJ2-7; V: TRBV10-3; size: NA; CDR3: CAISESSGEFYEQYF; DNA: TGTGCCATCAGTGAGTCGTCGGGAGAGTTCTACGAGCAGTACTTC
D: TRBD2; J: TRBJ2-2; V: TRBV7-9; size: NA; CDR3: CASSSTRLATGELFF; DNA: TGTGCCAGCAGCTCAACTCGACTAGCGACCGGGGAGCTGTTTTTT
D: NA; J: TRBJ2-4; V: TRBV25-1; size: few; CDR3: CASSEWGDAKNIQYF; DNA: TGTGCCAGCAGTGAATGGGGGGATGCCAAAAACATTCAGTACTTC